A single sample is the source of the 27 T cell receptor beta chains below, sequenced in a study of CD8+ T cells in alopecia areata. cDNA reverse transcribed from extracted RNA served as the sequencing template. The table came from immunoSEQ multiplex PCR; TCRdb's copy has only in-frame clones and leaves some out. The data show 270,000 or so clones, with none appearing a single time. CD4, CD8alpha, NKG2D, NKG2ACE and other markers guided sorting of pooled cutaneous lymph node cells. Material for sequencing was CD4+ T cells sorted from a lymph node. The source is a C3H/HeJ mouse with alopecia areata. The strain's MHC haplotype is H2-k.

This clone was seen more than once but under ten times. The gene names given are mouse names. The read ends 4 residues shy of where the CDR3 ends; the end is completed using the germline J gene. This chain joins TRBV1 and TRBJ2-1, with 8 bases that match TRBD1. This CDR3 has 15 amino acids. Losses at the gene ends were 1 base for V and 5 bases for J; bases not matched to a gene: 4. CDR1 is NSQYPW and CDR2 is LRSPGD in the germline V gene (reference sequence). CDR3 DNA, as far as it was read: TGCACCTGCAGTGCAGTTGAGGACAGGGATGCT. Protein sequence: CTCSAVEDRDA. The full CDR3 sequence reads CTCSAVEDRDAEQFF. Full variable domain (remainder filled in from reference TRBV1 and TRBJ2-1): VTLLEQNPRWRLVPRGQAVNLRCILKNSQYPWMSWYQQDLQKQLQWLFTLRSPGDKEVKSLPGADYLATRVTDTELRLQVANMSQGRTLYCTCSAVEDRDAEQFFGPGTRLTVL.

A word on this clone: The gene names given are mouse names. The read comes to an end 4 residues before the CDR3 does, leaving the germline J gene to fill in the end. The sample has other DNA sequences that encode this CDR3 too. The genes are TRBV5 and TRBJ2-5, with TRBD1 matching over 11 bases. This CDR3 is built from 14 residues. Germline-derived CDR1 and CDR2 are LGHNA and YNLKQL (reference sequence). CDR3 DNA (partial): TGTGCCAGCAGCCCGGACAGGGGGCGAGAC. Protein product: CASSPDRGRD. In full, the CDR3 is CASSPDRGRDTQYF.

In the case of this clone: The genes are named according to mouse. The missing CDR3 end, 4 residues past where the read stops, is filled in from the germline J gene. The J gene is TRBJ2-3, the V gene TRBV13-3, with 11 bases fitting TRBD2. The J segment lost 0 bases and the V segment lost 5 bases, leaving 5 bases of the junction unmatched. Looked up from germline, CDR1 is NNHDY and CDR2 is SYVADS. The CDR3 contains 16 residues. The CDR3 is CASSRTGGKSAETLYF. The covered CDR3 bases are TGTGCCAGCAGCCGGACTGGGGGGAAGAGTGCAGAA.

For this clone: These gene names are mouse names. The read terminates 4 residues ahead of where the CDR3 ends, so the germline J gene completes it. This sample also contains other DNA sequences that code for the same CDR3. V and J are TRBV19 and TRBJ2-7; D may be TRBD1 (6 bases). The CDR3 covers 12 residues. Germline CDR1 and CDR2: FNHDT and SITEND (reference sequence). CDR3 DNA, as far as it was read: TGTGCCAGCAGTATCAGGGGTTAT. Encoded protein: CASSIRGY. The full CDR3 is CASSIRGYEQYF.

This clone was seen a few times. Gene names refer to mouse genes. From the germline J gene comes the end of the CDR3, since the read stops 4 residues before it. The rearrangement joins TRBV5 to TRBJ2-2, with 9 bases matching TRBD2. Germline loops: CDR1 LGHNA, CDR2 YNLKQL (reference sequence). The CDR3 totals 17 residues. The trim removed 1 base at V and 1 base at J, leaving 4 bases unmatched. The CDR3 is CASSQVRDWVNTGQLYF. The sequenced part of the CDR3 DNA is TGTGCCAGCAGCCAAGTTAGGGACTGGGTAAACACCGGG.

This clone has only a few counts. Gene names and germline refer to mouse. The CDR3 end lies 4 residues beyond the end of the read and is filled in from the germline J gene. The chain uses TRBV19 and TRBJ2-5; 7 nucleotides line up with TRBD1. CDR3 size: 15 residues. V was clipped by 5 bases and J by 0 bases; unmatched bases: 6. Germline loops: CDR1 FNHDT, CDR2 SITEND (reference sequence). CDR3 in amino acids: CASSRDSFNQDTQYF. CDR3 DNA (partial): TGTGCCAGCAGCCGGGACAGCTTTAACCAAGAC.

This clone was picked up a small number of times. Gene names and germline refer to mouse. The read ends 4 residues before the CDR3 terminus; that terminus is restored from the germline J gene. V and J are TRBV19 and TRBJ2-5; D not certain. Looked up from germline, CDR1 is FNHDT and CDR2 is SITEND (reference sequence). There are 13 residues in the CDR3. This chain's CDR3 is CASSMGIRDTQYF. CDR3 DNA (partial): TGTGCCAGCAGTATGGGGATTAGAGAC.

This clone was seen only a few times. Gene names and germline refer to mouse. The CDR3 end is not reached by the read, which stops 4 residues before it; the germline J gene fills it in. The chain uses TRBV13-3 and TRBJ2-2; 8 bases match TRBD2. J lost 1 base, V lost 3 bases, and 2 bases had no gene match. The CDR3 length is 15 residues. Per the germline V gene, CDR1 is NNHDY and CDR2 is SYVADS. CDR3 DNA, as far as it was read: TGTGCCAGCAGTGGGACTGGGAGAAACACCGGG. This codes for CASSGTGRNTG. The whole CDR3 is CASSGTGRNTGQLYF.

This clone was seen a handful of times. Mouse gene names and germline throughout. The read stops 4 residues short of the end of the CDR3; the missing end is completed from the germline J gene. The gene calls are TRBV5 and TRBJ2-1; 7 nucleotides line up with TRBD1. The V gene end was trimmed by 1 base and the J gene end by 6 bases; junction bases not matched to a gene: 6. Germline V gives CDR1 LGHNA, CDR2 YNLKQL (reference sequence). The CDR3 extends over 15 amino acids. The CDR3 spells CASSQAGDRAAEQFF. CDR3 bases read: TGTGCCAGCAGCCAAGCTGGAGACAGGGCTGCT.

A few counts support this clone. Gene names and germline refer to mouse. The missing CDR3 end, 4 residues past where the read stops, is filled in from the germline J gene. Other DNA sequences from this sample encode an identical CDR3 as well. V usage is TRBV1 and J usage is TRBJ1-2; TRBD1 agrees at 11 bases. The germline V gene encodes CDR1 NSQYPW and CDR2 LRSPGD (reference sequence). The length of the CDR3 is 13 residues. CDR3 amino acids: CTCSAGTGGDYTF. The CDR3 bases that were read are TGCACCTGCAGTGCCGGGACAGGGGGC.

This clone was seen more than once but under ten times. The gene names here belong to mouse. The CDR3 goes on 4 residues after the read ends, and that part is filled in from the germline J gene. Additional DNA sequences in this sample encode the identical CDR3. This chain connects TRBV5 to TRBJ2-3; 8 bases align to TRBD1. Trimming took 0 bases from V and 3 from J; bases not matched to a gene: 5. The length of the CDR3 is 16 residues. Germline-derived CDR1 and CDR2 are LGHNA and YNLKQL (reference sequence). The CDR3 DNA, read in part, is TGTGCCAGCAGCCAAGATCAGGGGGCCGGGGCAGAA. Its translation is CASSQDQGAGAE. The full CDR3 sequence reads CASSQDQGAGAETLYF.

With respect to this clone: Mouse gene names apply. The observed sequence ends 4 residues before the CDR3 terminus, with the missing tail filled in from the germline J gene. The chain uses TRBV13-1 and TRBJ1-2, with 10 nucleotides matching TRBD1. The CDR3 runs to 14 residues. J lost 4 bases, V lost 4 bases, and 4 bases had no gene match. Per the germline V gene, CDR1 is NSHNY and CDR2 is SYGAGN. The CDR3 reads CASSPGTGASDYTF. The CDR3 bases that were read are TGTGCCAGCAGTCCCGGGACAGGGGCCTCC.

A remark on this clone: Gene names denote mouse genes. The CDR3: CASSDHLGGDDYTF. The CDR3 bases that were read are TGTGCCAGCAGTGATCACCTGGGGGGAGAC. This chain links TRBV13-3 with TRBJ1-2, with D maybe TRBD1 (5 bases). Read data end 4 residues before the CDR3 end; the end is taken from the germline J gene. Looked up from germline, CDR1 is NNHDY and CDR2 is SYVADS. The CDR3 loop spans 14 amino acids.

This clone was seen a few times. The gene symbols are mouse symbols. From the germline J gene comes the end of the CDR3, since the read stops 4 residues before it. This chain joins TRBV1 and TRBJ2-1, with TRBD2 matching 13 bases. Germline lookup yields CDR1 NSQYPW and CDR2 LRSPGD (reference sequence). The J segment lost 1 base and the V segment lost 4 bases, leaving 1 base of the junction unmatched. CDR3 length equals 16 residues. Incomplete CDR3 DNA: TGCACCTGCAGTGGGGACTGGGGGGGGAACTATGCT. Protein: CTCSGDWGGNYA. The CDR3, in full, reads CTCSGDWGGNYAEQFF.

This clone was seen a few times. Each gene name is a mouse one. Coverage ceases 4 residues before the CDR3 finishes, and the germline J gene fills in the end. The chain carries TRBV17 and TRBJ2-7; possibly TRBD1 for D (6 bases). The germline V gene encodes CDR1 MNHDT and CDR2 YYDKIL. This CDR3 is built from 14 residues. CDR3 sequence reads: CASSSRGGGYEQYF. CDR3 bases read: TGTGCTAGCAGTAGTAGGGGAGGGGGTTAT. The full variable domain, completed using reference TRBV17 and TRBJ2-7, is DTTVKQNPRYKLARVGKPVNLICSQTMNHDTMYWYQKKPNQAPKLLLFYYDKILNREADTFEKFQSSRPNNSFCSLYIGSAGLEYSAMYLCASSSRGGGYEQYFGPGTRLTVL.

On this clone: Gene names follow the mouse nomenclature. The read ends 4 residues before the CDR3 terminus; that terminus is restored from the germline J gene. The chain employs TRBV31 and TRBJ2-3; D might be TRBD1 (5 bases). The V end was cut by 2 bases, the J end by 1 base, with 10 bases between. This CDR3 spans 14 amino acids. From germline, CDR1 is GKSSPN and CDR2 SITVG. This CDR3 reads CAWSMRGGAETLYF. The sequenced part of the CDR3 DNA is TGTGCCTGGAGTATGAGGGGTGGTGCAGAA.

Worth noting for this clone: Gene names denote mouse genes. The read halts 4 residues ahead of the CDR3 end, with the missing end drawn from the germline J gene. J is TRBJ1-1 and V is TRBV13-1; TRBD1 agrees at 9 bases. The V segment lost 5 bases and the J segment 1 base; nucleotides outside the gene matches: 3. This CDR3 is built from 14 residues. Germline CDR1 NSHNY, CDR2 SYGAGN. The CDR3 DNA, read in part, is TGTGCCAGCAGCTACAGGGGGCGGAACACA. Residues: CASSYRGRNT. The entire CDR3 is CASSYRGRNTEVFF.

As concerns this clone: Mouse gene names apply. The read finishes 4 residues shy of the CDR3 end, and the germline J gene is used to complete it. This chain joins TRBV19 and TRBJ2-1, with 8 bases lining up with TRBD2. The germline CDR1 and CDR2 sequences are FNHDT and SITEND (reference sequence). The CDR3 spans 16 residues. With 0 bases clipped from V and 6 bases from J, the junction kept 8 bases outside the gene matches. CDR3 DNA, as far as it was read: TGTGCCAGCAGTATAGCTTCCGGGGGGGCGCGTGCT. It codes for CASSIASGGARA. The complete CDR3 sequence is CASSIASGGARAEQFF.

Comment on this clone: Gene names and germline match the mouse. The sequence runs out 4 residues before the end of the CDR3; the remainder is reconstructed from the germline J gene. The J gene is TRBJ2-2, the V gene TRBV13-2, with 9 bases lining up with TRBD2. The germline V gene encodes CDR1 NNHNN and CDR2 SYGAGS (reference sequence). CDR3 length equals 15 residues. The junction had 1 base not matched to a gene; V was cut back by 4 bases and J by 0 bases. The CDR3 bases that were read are TGTGCCAGCGGTTGGGACTGGGCAAACACCGGG. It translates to CASGWDWANTG. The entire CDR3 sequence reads CASGWDWANTGQLYF.

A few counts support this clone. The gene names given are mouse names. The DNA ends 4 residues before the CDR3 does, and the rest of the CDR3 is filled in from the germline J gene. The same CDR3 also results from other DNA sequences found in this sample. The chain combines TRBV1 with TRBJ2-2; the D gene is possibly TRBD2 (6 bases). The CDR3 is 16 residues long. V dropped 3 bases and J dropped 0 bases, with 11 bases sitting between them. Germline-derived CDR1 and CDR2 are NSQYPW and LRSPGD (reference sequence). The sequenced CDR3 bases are TGCACCTGCAGTGCGGGGCTGGGGTCAAACACCGGG. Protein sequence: CTCSAGLGSNTG. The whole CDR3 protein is CTCSAGLGSNTGQLYF.

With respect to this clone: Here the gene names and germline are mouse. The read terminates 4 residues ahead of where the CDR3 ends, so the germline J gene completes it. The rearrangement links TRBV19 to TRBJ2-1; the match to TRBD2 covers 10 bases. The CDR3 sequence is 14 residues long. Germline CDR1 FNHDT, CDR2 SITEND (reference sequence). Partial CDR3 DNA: TGTGCCAGCAGTATGACTGGGGGGAGCGCT. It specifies CASSMTGGSA. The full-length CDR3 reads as CASSMTGGSAEQFF.

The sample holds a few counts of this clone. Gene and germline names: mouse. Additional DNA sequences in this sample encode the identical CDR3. The sequenced part of the CDR3 DNA is TGTGCCAGCAGTGACAGGGGTTCGCCC. Encoded protein: CASSDRGSP. The full-length CDR3 reads as CASSDRGSPLYF. V gene TRBV13-1 combines with J gene TRBJ1-6; D perhaps matches TRBD1 (6 bases). The read falls 3 residues short of the CDR3 end, and the missing part is taken from the germline J gene. TRBJ1-6 is marked as an open reading frame, function uncertain. V dropped 2 bases and J dropped 9 bases, with 6 bases sitting between them. The CDR3 is made up of 12 amino acids. CDR1 is NSHNY, CDR2 SYGAGN, per germline.

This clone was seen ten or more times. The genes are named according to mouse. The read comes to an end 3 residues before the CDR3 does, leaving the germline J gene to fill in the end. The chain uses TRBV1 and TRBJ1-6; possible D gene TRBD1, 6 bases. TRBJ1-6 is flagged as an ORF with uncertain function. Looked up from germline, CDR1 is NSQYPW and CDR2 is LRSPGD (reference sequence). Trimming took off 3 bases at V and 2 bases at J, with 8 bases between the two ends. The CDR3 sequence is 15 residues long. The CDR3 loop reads CTCSAQGTYNSPLYF. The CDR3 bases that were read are TGCACCTGCAGTGCGCAGGGGACCTATAATTCGCCC.

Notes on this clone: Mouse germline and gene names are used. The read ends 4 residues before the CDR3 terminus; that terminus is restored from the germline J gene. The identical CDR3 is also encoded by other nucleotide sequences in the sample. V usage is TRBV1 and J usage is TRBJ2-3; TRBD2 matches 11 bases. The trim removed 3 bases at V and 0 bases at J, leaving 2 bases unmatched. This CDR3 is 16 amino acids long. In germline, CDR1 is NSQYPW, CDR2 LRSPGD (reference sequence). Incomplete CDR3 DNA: TGCACCTGCAGTGCGGGGACTGGGGGTAGTGCAGAA. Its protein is CTCSAGTGGSAE. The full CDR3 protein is CTCSAGTGGSAETLYF. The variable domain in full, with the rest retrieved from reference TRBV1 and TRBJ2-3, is VTLLEQNPRWRLVPRGQAVNLRCILKNSQYPWMSWYQQDLQKQLQWLFTLRSPGDKEVKSLPGADYLATRVTDTELRLQVANMSQGRTLYCTCSAGTGGSAETLYFGSGTRLTVL.

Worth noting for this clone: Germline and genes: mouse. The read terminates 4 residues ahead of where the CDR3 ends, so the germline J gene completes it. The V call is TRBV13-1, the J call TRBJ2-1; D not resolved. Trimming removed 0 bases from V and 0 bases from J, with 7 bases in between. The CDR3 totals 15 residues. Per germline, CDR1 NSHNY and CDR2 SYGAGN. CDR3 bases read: TGTGCCAGCAGTGATGACAGAAATAACTATGCT. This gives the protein CASSDDRNNYA. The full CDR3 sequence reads CASSDDRNNYAEQFF.

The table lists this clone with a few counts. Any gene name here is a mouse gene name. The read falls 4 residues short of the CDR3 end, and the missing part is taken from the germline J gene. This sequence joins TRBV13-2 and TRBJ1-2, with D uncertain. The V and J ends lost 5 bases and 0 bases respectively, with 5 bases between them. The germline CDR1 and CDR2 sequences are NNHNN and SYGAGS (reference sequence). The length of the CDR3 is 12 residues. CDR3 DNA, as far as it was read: TGTGCCAGCGGGTTCTCAAACTCC. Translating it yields CASGFSNS. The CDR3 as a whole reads CASGFSNSDYTF.

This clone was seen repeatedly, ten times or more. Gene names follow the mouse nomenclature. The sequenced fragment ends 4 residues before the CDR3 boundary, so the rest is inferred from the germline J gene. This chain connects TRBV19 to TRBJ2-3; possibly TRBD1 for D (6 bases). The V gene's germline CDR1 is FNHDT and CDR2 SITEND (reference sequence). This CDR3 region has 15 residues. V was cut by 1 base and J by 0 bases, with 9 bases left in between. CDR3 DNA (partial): TGTGCCAGCAGTATATGGGACACCAGTGCAGAA. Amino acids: CASSIWDTSAE. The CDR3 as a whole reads CASSIWDTSAETLYF.